This TCR beta chain was identified during a study of beta chain features in type 1 diabetes. The germline V gene encodes CDR1 MNHNS and CDR2 SASEGT. V was pared by 5 bases and J by 1 base, with 12 bases between. The CDR3 sequence is 14 residues long. This clone turned up a few times. What it recognizes is unknown. Study-level points and caveats: A cDNA-based sequencing approach could over-represent cells with high TCR expression. In every one of the four CD4+ subsets, TCRB CDR3s were moderately but significantly shorter in Type 1 diabetes patients.

Since all of the isolated RNA was reverse transcribed, expressed TCRB transcripts were what got sequenced. Clones were sequenced by immunoSEQ multiplex PCR, and TCRdb holds only the in-frame ones, with some missing. The data contain 600,000 to 750,000 clones, approximately 13% of them singletons. This chain uses TRBV6-1 with TRBJ2-7; D tentatively reads TRBD1 or TRBD2 (5 bases each). The source of this sequence is a young man with type 1 diabetes. The sequenced material came from naive CD4+ T cells from blood. DNA for the CDR3: TGTGCCAGCAGTCTCCGGGACGGATCCTACGAGCAGTACTTC. Residues: CASSLRDGSYEQYF.